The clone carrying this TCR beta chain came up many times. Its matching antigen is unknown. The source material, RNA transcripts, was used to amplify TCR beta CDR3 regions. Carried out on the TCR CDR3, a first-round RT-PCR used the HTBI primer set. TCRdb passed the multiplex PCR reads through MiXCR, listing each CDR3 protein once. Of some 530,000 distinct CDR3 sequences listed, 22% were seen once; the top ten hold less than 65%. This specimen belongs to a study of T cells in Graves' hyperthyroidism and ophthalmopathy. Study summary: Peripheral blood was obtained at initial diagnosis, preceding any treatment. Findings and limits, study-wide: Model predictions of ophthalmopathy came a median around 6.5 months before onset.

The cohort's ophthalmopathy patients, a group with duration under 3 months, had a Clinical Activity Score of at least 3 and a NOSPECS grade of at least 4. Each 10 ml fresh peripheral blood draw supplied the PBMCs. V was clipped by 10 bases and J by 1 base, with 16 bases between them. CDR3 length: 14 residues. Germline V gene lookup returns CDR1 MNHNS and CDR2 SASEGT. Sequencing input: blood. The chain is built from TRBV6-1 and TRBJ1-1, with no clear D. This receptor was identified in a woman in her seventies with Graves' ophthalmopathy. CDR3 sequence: CATQRRAGNTEAFF. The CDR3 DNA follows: TGTGCCACCCAACGGAGGGCAGGGAACACTGAAGCTTTCTTT.